The source of this T cell receptor beta chain is a study of T-cell reconstitution after alpha-beta-depleted transplantation in children. A TCRbeta library incorporating unique molecular identifiers was prepared. TCRdb reanalysed the PCR reads using MiXCR and keeps one entry per CDR3 protein. Of 600,000 to 700,000 distinct CDR3 sequences in the sample, 16% were seen once. Germline values: CDR1 SGHAT, CDR2 FQDESV (reference sequence). Deletions cut 3 bases from V and 3 bases from J, with 20 bases between. This CDR3 comprises 17 residues. The rearrangement uses TRBV11-1 and TRBJ1-1; D is perhaps TRBD1 (5 bases). Sample: PBMCs from the stem cell graft donor, taken from the stem cell graft. The TCR was taken from a human donor who donated a stem cell graft to a child with acute myeloid leukemia. CDR3 amino acids: CASSFTGTYGGYTEAFF. In nucleotides, the CDR3 is TGTGCCAGCAGCTTTACGGGTACCTACGGGGGGTACACTGAAGCTTTCTTT.